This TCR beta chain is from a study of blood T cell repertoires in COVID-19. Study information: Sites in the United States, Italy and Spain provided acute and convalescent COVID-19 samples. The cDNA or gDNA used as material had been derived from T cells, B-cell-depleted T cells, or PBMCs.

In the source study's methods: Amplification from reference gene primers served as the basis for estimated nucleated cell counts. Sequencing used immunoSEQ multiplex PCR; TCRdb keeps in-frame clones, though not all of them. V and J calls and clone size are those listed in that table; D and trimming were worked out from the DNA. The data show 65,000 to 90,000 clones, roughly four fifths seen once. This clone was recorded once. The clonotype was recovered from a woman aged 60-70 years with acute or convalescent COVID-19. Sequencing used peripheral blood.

CDR3 loop: CSANQAGQGIFNGYTF. CDR3 in DNA: TGCAGCGCAAACCAGGCGGGACAGGGGATCTTTAATGGCTACACCTTC. The chain has TRBV29-1 and TRBJ1-2, with 10 nucleotides matching TRBD1. The CDR3 sequence is 16 residues long. V shed 7 bases and J 6 bases; nucleotides not matched to a gene: 17. Per germline, CDR1 SQVTM and CDR2 ANQGSEA.